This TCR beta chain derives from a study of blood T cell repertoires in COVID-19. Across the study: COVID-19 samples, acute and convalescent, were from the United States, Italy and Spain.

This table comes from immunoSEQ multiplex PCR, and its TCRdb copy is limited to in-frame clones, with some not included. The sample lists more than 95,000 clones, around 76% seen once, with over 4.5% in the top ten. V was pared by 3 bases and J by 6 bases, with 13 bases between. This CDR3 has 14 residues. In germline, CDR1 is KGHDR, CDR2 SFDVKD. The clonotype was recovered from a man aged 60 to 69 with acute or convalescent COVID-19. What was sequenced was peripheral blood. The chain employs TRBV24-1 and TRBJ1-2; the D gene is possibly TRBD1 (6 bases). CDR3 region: CATSDPSRGDGYTF. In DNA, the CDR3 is TGTGCCACCAGTGATCCTTCCAGGGGAGATGGCTACACCTTC.